The present TCR beta chain was sequenced within a study of OX40 agonist ivuxolimab in advanced cancers. Regarding the complete study: The costimulatory receptor OX40 (CD134) was targeted by ivuxolimab, a fully human IgG2 agonistic monoclonal antibody. Intravenous ivuxolimab was administered to patients every 2 weeks at six dose levels: 0.01, 0.1, 0.3, 1.5, 3 and 10 mg/kg. Of the approximately 54 patients in dose escalation, some 19 had hepatocellular carcinoma, some 15 had melanoma, 9 had renal cell carcinoma and 9 had head and neck cancer. In the dose-escalation cohort, 65% to 90% of patients were male, and the mean age was around 60 years, with a range of about 20 to 90. Prior anti-PD-1, anti-PD-L1 or anti-CTLA-4 therapy was permitted, and 40% to 50% of dose-escalation patients had received checkpoint inhibitors. Partial responses were achieved by three dose-escalation patients, of whom one had hepatocellular carcinoma and two had cutaneous melanoma. The point of sequencing TCRbeta in the periphery was to test whether ivuxolimab changed TCR sequence diversity and drove clonal T-cell expansion. The paper reports the monotherapy dose-escalation portion (N of about 50 patients) of the phase I ivuxolimab trial.

From the germline V gene, CDR1 is SGHRS and CDR2 is YFSETQ. Between the V and J ends, shortened by 0 bases and 6 bases respectively, the junction contains 9 bases. Inclusive of the bounding cysteine and phenylalanine, the CDR3 is 14 residues long. Only the CDR3 part of the read is kept: 42 bases, read in frame from the first base. Genomic DNA was isolated from the sorted cells so that the TCRbeta CDR3 region could be sequenced. TCRbeta CDR3 regions were sequenced using the immunoSEQ Assay. TCRdb stores this immuneACCESS table with in-frame sequences only. Part of the clones is absent; in the studies checked, under half of the shortfall reflects unresolved V genes, and no reason is known for the rest. This sample comprises around 80,000 clones, roughly nine tenths of them detected only once. The top ten constitute roughly 0.17% of the sample. Broader findings and caveats from the paper: At doses of 0.1 to 3.0 mg/kg, clonal expansion of both CD4+ and CD8+ T cells in blood was seen between baseline and week 6. The antigen specificity of the peripheral T cells that underwent clonal expansion was not determined. In the 0.1-3.0 mg/kg groups, partial responders were among the patients with the lowest normalized peripheral clonal expansion, particularly in CD8+ T cells. Low levels of normalized T-cell clonal expansion were also seen in some patients who did not respond. After ivuxolimab, more expanded clones were found on average in CD8+ T cells than in CD4+ T cells.

About this clone: Its antigen remains unidentified. No base quality values were provided; no much bigger clone lies one nucleotide off.

Patients with autoimmune disease history or receiving systemic immunosuppression were excluded from the trial. In every dose cohort, peripheral blood was drawn for TCR sequencing at baseline, cycle 4 day 1, and cycle 7 day 1. Samples came from an open-label, multicenter, first-in-human phase I dose-escalation trial of ivuxolimab. Adults with locally advanced or metastatic melanoma, renal cell carcinoma, hepatocellular carcinoma or head and neck squamous cell carcinoma were enrolled in the trial. Before TCR sequencing, CD4+ T cells and CD8+ T cells from peripheral blood were sorted into separate populations.

Specimen: CD4+ or CD8+ T cells sorted from blood, collected in a trial of the OX40 agonist ivuxolimab. The rearranged segments are TRBV5-1 and TRBJ2-2, and the D gene may be TRBD2, 6 bases matching. The sequence came from an adult with an advanced solid tumor such as melanoma, head and neck, liver or kidney cancer. Here the CDR3 is given as CASSLAGGPGELFF. DNA sequence: TGCGCCAGCAGCTTGGCCGGGGGACCCGGGGAGCTGTTTTTT.